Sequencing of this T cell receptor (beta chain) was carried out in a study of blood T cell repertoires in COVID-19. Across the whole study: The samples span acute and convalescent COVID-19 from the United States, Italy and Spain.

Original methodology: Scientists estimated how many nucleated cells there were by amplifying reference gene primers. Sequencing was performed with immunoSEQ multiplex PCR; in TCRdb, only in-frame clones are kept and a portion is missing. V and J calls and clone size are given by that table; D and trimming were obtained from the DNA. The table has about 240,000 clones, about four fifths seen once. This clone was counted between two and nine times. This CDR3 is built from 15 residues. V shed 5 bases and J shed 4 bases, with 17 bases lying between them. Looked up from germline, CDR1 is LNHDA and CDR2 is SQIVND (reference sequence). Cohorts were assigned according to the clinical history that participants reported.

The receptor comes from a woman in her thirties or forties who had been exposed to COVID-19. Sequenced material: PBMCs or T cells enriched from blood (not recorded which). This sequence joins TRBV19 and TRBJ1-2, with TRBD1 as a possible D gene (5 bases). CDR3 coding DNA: TGTGCCAGTAGTCCCAGCCTCGGGCAGGGCTATGGCTACACCTTC. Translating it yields CASSPSLGQGYGYTF.